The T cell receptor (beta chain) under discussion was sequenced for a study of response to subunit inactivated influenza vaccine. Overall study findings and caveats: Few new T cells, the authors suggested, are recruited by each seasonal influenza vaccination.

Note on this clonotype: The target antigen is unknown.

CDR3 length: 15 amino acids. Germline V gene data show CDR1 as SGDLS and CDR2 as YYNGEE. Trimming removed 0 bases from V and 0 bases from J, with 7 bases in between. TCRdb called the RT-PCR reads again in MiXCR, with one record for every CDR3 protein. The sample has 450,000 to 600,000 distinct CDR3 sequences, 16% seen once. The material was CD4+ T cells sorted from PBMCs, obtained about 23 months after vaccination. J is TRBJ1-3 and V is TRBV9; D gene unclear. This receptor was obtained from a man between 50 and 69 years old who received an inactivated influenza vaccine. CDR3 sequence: CASSVASYSGNTIYF. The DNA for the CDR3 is TGTGCCAGCAGCGTAGCCAGCTACTCTGGAAACACCATATATTTT.